This T cell receptor beta chain derives from a study of T cells in localized non-small cell lung cancer. To note about this clone: Its antigen remains unidentified.

Sequencing was performed with immunoSEQ multiplex PCR; in TCRdb, only in-frame clones are kept and a portion is missing. The sample contains roughly 34,000 clones, 87% of which appear only once. General study findings and limits: Appearance in adjacent lung was seen for a median about 60 of the top 100 tumor clones.

The clonotype originates from a man aged 35-69 years with stage III lung adenocarcinoma. Material: peripheral blood mononuclear cells, obtained before any cancer treatment.

The CDR3 is CASSTEHSGTEAFF. The DNA for the CDR3 is TGTGCCAGCAGCACAGAACACTCAGGGACTGAAGCTTTCTTT. The V gene is TRBV7-9, the J gene TRBJ1-1, with D maybe TRBD1 (5 bases). Trimming removed 5 bases at V and 5 bases at J, with 15 bases between. CDR1 SEHNR and CDR2 FQNEAQ come from the germline V gene (reference sequence). The CDR3 consists of 14 residues.